A single sample gave rise to the 2 T cell receptor beta chains below, sequenced in a study of blood T cell repertoires in COVID-19. Assay used: immunoSEQ multiplex PCR; TCRdb lists only in-frame clones, some missing. Of some 41,000 clones listed, approximately 90% are singletons. Sequenced material: peripheral blood. These receptor sequences come from a man aged 60-69 years with active COVID-19.

The V gene is TRBV12-3 or TRBV12-4, the J gene TRBJ2-5; 9 bases agree with TRBD1. V lost 6 bases, J lost 7 bases, and 6 bases stayed unmatched. This CDR3 contains 13 residues. The CDR3 loop is CASSQGQGRTQYF. DNA for the CDR3: TGTGCCAGCAGCCAGGGACAGGGAAGGACCCAGTACTTC.

The chain links TRBV5-1 to TRBJ2-6; 12 nucleotides align to TRBD1. The CDR3 loop spans 18 amino acids. Germline lookup yields CDR1 SGHRS and CDR2 YFSETQ. The ends lost 4 bases at V and 3 bases at J; junction bases unmatched: 8. The DNA of the CDR3 is TGCGCCAGCAGCCCGGGACAGGGGGCCCTCGGTGGGGCCAACGTCCTGACTTTC. This codes for CASSPGQGALGGANVLTF. The complete variable domain, with remaining parts taken from reference TRBV5-1 and TRBJ2-6, reads KAGVTQTPRYLIKTRGQQVTLSCSPISGHRSVSWYQQTPGQGLQFLFEYFSETQRNKGNFPGRFSGRQFSNSRSEMNVSTLELGDSALYLCASSPGQGALGGANVLTFGAGSRLTVL.